The source of this TCR beta chain is a study of blood T cell repertoires in COVID-19 (TCRdb year 2020). General notes on the study: Samples from collaborators originated in the United States, Italy and Spain and spanned both the acute and convalescent phases of COVID-19. Deeply sampled blood TCRbeta repertoires from subjects exposed to, actively infected with, or recovered from COVID-19 were included in the dataset. Samples were obtained from the ongoing ImmuneRACE study (first 160 participants) and from about 1,300 subjects provided by 6 global collaborators. A de-identified subject ID, COVID-19 status, age in years and sex were almost always included in the sample metadata. Where available, HLA class I and class II types were taken from metadata supplied by the sample provider and were not determined by assay-based typing. The material from the prospective study consisted of cDNA or gDNA derived from T cells, B-cell-depleted T cells, or PBMCs. A freely available public database, intended as a resource for researchers studying the immune response to SARS-CoV-2, is where the repertoires were released.

One collaborating source in Seattle enrolled patients while the patients were actively infected and followed the patients over time throughout the course of disease. Whole blood was collected in K2EDTA tubes by collaborating institutions according to the institutions' own protocols. For TCRbeta analysis, collaborator samples were shipped as frozen whole blood, as isolated PBMCs, or as DNA extracted from either sample type. Trimming costs V 0 bases and J 5 bases, and their ends lie 8 bases apart. CDR1 LGHNA and CDR2 YSLEER were looked up in the germline V gene. The CDR3 has 14 amino acids, counting the end cysteine and phenylalanine. CDR3 DNA is the only sequence kept; it has 42 bases, read in frame from the first base. The immunoSEQ Assay, a bias-controlled multiplex PCR, was used to amplify TCRbeta CDR3 regions from genomic DNA. Turning to the authors' computational methods: The number of nucleated cells in each sample was estimated from the amplification of reference gene primers within the assay. Sequence reads were collapsed and filtered to measure the absolute abundance of every unique TCRbeta CDR3 rearrangement. For each sample, productive Simpson clonality was calculated by taking the square root of Simpson's diversity index across productive rearrangements. Drawn from immuneACCESS, this table holds only the in-frame rearrangements with V and J called that TCRdb kept. Clones are partly lost; checked studies trace under half to an unresolved V gene and leave the rest unexplained. V, J and clone size were drawn from that table, and D and trimming were deduced from the DNA. The sample table lists about 160,000 clones, 92% of them with a count of one. Of the sample, about 5.3% is held by the ten largest clones.

Paper-wide results and their limitations: How much clinical and demographic metadata was included differed by source and by participant, and the metadata was provided uncurated.

About this clone: It lacks a known antigen. No quality values exist for individual bases; no much larger clone is one base distant.

The chain links TRBV4-3 with TRBJ2-1; too little of a D gene remains to name it. The specimen sequenced was peripheral blood. The clonotype comes from a man under 40 with COVID-19, enrolled during active disease. At the DNA level, the sequence is TGCGCCAGCAGCCAAGAGGCCCCTGACAATGAGCAGTTCTTC. This yields the protein CASSQEAPDNEQFF.